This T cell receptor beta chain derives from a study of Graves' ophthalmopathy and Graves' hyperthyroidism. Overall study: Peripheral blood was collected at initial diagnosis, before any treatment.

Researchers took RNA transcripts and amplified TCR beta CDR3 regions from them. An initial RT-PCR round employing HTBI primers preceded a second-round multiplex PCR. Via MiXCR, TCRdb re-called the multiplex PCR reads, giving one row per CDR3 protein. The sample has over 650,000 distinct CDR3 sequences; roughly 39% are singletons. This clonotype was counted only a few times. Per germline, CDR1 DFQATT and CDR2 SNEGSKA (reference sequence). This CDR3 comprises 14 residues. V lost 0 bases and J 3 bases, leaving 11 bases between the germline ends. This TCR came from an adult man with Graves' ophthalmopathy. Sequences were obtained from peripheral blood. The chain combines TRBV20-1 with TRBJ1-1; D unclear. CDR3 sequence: CSARDAGFDTEAFF. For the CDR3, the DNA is TGCAGTGCTAGAGATGCGGGCTTCGACACTGAAGCTTTCTTT.